Presented here are 31 T cell receptor beta chains from one specimen sequenced in a study of shared T cell receptors in the human thymus. Produced via immunoSEQ multiplex PCR; TCRdb's table is partial and in-frame only. The sample carries 700,000 to 750,000 clones, roughly 88% recorded once. These data are also associated with another study on human thymus T cells.

The sample comprised thymocytes. These receptor sequences come from a girl less than two years old with a congenital heart defect.

This clone was seen only once. The chain recombines TRBV6-1 with TRBJ2-5, with 13 bases matching TRBD2. The V gene's germline CDR1 is MNHNS and CDR2 SASEGT. Germline trimming cut 2 bases from V and 1 base from J; bases unmatched to any gene: 7. The CDR3 contains 18 residues. The CDR3 spells CASSEFKGTSGVQETQYF. In DNA, the CDR3 is TGTGCCAGCAGTGAATTCAAGGGGACTAGCGGGGTCCAAGAGACCCAGTACTTC.

This clone occurred once. The chain employs TRBV7-3 and TRBJ1-6; 10 bases are shared with TRBD1. The junction had 10 bases not matched to a gene; V was cut back by 3 bases and J by 8 bases. The germline V gene encodes CDR1 SGHTA and CDR2 FQGTGA. The CDR3 loop spans 17 amino acids. Written as DNA, the CDR3 is TGTGCCAGCAGCTTCCACCCCGCCGGGACAGGGGATTCACCCCTCCACTTT. It encodes CASSFHPAGTGDSPLHF. Drawing the rest from reference TRBV7-3 and TRBJ1-6, the complete variable domain is GAGVSQTPSNKVTEKGKYVELRCDPISGHTALYWYRQSLGQGPEFLIYFQGTGAADDSGLPNDRFFAVRPEGSVSTLKIQRTERGDSAVYLCASSFHPAGTGDSPLHFGNGTRLTVT.

The rearrangement joins TRBV7-2 to TRBJ1-2; possibly TRBD1 for D (5 bases). With 2 bases removed from V and 6 bases from J, the gap between germline ends came to 22 bases. The CDR3 runs to 17 residues. The germline gives CDR1 SGHTA, CDR2 FQGNSA. The CDR3, as DNA: TGTGCCAGCAGCTTAATTGGCCCCAGGGCCGGATTCGATGGCTACACCTTC. Its translation: CASSLIGPRAGFDGYTF.

In this sample, this clone turned up once. The rearrangement links TRBV14 to TRBJ2-1; no reliable D call. Trimming left V 0 bases short and J 3 bases short, with 12 bases between. Germline V lookup: CDR1 SGHDN, CDR2 FVKESK. CDR3 length: 16 residues. The CDR3 region has the DNA TGTGCCAGCAGCCAAGAGGGTTTGAGGCGCTACAATGAGCAGTTCTTC. This codes for CASSQEGLRRYNEQFF.

The chain joins TRBV5-1 to TRBJ2-3; perhaps TRBD1 as D (5 bases). The CDR3 has 19 amino acids. Trimming left V 0 bases short and J 2 bases short, with 22 bases between. From germline, CDR1 is SGHRS and CDR2 YFSETQ. The CDR3 region has the DNA TGCGCCAGCAGCTTGGAGGTGACAGCGAAACAAGGACACACAGATACGCAGTATTTT. It yields the protein CASSLEVTAKQGHTDTQYF.

The V and J genes are TRBV27 and TRBJ2-2; 11 nucleotides agree with TRBD2. The CDR3 is 16 amino acids. Germline loops: CDR1 MNHEY, CDR2 SMNVEV (reference sequence). The V and J ends lost 8 bases and 3 bases, in that order; junction bases with no gene match: 8. The CDR3 nucleotides read TGTGCCAGCCTACGTCTAGCGGGGGGCTACACCGGGGAGCTGTTTTTT. It codes for CASLRLAGGYTGELFF.

This rearrangement joins TRBV2 to TRBJ1-1; D ambiguous. The germline V gene encodes CDR1 SNHLY and CDR2 FYNNEI. Trimming shortened V by 7 bases and J by 0 bases, and 9 bases separated the two germline ends. The CDR3 is made up of 13 amino acids. The CDR3 is CASNFILNTEAFF. The CDR3, as DNA: TGTGCCAGCAATTTTATCCTGAACACTGAAGCTTTCTTT.

This clone has a handful of counts. The J gene is TRBJ1-1, the V gene TRBV6-6, with 12 bases matching TRBD1. The CDR3 totals 16 residues. The ends lost 6 bases at V and 5 bases at J; junction bases unmatched: 10. Germline V gene data show CDR1 as MNHNY and CDR2 as SVGAGI (reference sequence). CDR3 DNA: TGTGCCAGCAGCCACCGGGACAGGGGGCAGGGGACTGAAGCTTTCTTT. This gives the protein CASSHRDRGQGTEAFF.

The V and J genes are TRBV4-1 and TRBJ1-1; 8 positions match TRBD1. This CDR3 contains 15 residues. CDR1 MGHRA and CDR2 YSYEKL come from the germline V gene. The trim removed 5 bases at V and 1 base at J, leaving 6 bases unmatched. CDR3 sequence: CASSYPTGENTEAFF. The CDR3 DNA is TGCGCCAGCAGCTACCCGACAGGGGAGAACACTGAAGCTTTCTTT.

The chain employs TRBV7-9 and TRBJ1-1; 8 bases fit TRBD1. Germline V lookup: CDR1 SEHNR, CDR2 FQNEAQ (reference sequence). The CDR3 has 13 amino acids. With 2 bases clipped from V and 11 bases from J, the junction kept 7 bases outside the gene matches. CDR3 in DNA: TGTGCCAGCAGCTTACCCCCGGACAGGGACGCTTTCTTT. It specifies CASSLPPDRDAFF.

This chain connects TRBV5-1 to TRBJ1-1; no clear D. This CDR3 has 13 residues. Trimming left V 5 bases short and J 4 bases short, with 12 bases between. Germline CDR1 and CDR2: SGHRS and YFSETQ. In nucleotides, the CDR3 is TGCGCCAGCAGGTCGGGAAACCCCACTGAAGCTTTCTTT. It is translated as CASRSGNPTEAFF. Full variable domain (remainder filled in from reference TRBV5-1 and TRBJ1-1): KAGVTQTPRYLIKTRGQQVTLSCSPISGHRSVSWYQQTPGQGLQFLFEYFSETQRNKGNFPGRFSGRQFSNSRSEMNVSTLELGDSALYLCASRSGNPTEAFFGQGTRLTVV.

The J gene is TRBJ1-1, the V gene TRBV27; D remains ambiguous. Germline lookup yields CDR1 MNHEY and CDR2 SMNVEV (reference sequence). The CDR3 is made up of 13 amino acids. V was shortened by 0 bases and J by 3 bases, with 5 bases between the two germline ends. CDR3 region: CASSLSAYTEAFF. In DNA form, the CDR3 reads TGTGCCAGCAGTTTATCAGCTTACACTGAAGCTTTCTTT.

The chain recombines TRBV7-9 with TRBJ1-3; TRBD1 matches 9 bases. V was clipped by 5 bases and J by 1 base; unmatched bases: 15. The CDR3 is made up of 19 amino acids. Per the germline V gene, CDR1 is SEHNR and CDR2 is FQNEAQ (reference sequence). The CDR3 spells CASSDLRDRARVSGNTIYF. CDR3 DNA sequence: TGTGCCAGCAGCGATCTCCGGGACAGGGCGAGGGTATCTGGAAACACCATATATTTT. Complete variable domain (other parts from reference TRBV7-9 and TRBJ1-3): DTGVSQNPRHKITKRGQNVTFRCDPISEHNRLYWYRQTLGQGPEFLTYFQNEAQLEKSRLLSDRFSAERPKGSFSTLEIQRTEQGDSAMYLCASSDLRDRARVSGNTIYFGEGSWLTVV.

The V call is TRBV6-4, the J call TRBJ1-5; D unclear. Trimming cost V 6 bases and J 3 bases, with 6 bases left between them. This CDR3 is 12 amino acids long. Germline V CDR1 and CDR2: MRHNA, SNTAGT. The CDR3 here is CASSEDNQPQHF. The CDR3 nucleotides read TGTGCCAGCAGCGAGGACAATCAGCCCCAGCATTTT.

CDR3 sequence reads: CASSVGLAGTTDTQYF. In DNA form, the CDR3 reads TGTGCCAGCAGCGTAGGCCTAGCGGGGACGACAGATACGCAGTATTTT. The rearrangement joins TRBV9 to TRBJ2-3, with 9 positions matching TRBD2. V lost 0 bases, J lost 3 bases, and 5 bases stayed unmatched. This CDR3 is 16 amino acids long. The germline V gene has CDR1 SGDLS and CDR2 YYNGEE.

The V call is TRBV11-2, the J call TRBJ1-2; the match to TRBD1 covers 9 bases. This CDR3 region has 16 residues. Germline CDR1 SGHAT, CDR2 FQNNGV. The trim removed 4 bases at V and 8 bases at J, leaving 14 bases unmatched. CDR3 nucleotide sequence: TGTGCCAGCAGCTCGCGGATAGGACAGGGGATTCAAGGCTACACCTTC. This encodes CASSSRIGQGIQGYTF.

The chain carries TRBV27 and TRBJ2-5; the D gene is possibly TRBD2 (6 bases). This CDR3 is built from 16 residues. V was trimmed by 6 bases and J by 4 bases, leaving 21 bases between them. The V gene's germline CDR1 is MNHEY and CDR2 SMNVEV (reference sequence). In nucleotides, the CDR3 is TGTGCCAGCAGACCAGAAGGACTCGGGAGAGGAGAGACCCAGTACTTC. It yields the protein CASRPEGLGRGETQYF.

J is TRBJ1-2 and V is TRBV5-1, with TRBD1 matching over 7 bases. From germline, CDR1 is SGHRS and CDR2 YFSETQ. The CDR3 is made up of 16 amino acids. V lost 4 bases, J lost 8 bases, and 17 bases stayed unmatched. The CDR3 DNA sequence: TGCGCCAGCAGCCACCACGGCGGGGACAGCGGCCGGGGCTACACCTTC. Translation: CASSHHGGDSGRGYTF.

The CDR3 sequence is CASSQDITVKETQYF. The CDR3 DNA reads as TGCGCCAGCAGCCAAGATATTACAGTAAAAGAGACCCAGTACTTC. This sequence joins TRBV4-1 and TRBJ2-5, with D hard to call. Per the germline V gene, CDR1 is MGHRA and CDR2 is YSYEKL. Trimming stripped 0 bases from V and 3 bases from J, with 11 bases between. The CDR3 is 15 amino acids.

The V and J genes are TRBV5-1 and TRBJ2-3; no clear D. The V gene lost 2 bases and the J gene lost 2 bases, with 12 bases spanning the gap. This CDR3 spans 15 amino acids. The germline CDR1 and CDR2 sequences are SGHRS and YFSETQ. This CDR3 is CASSFKKLNTDTQYF. In nucleotides, the CDR3 is TGCGCCAGCAGCTTTAAAAAACTAAACACAGATACGCAGTATTTT.

This chain joins TRBV5-6 and TRBJ1-3, with 7 positions matching TRBD1. Germline CDR1 is SGHDT and CDR2 is YYEEEE. This CDR3 is 18 amino acids long. J lost 2 bases, V lost 4 bases, and 15 bases had no gene match. The DNA of the CDR3 is TGTGCCAGCAGCGGCCGGGACAGATTCTCTAACACTGGAAACACCATATATTTT. Translated: CASSGRDRFSNTGNTIYF.

The chain is built from TRBV23-1 and TRBJ1-3; D remains ambiguous. TRBV23-1 is an open reading frame, and its role is uncertain. CDR3 size: 15 residues. Trimming shortened V by 7 bases and J by 4 bases, and 17 bases separated the two germline ends. The CDR3 loop is CASTHPGRRGNTIYF. The CDR3 nucleotides read TGCGCCAGCACCCACCCGGGGAGGAGAGGAAACACCATATATTTT.

In DNA form, the CDR3 reads TGTGCCAGCACGCCAGATGAAGGTTGGGGCTCTGAAGCTTTCTTT. Protein product: CASTPDEGWGSEAFF. The chain joins TRBV2 to TRBJ1-1, with a possible D match to TRBD1 (5 bases). The germline CDR1 and CDR2 sequences are SNHLY and FYNNEI. V was pared by 7 bases and J by 6 bases, with 21 bases between. The CDR3 extends over 15 amino acids.

A few counts support this clone. This chain uses TRBV19 with TRBJ2-3, with TRBD1 matching 9 bases. Per the germline V gene, CDR1 is LNHDA and CDR2 is SQIVND (reference sequence). The V segment lost 3 bases and the J segment 2 bases; nucleotides outside the gene matches: 6. This CDR3 has 16 amino acids. The CDR3 sequence: CASSITDRGITDTQYF. The CDR3 bases are TGTGCCAGTAGTATTACGGACAGGGGTATCACAGATACGCAGTATTTT.

The chain uses TRBV5-4 and TRBJ2-2; 8 bases map to TRBD1. In germline, CDR1 is SGHNT, CDR2 YYREEE (reference sequence). With 0 bases clipped from V and 2 bases from J, the junction kept 9 bases outside the gene matches. This CDR3 is 18 amino acids long. The CDR3 nucleotides are TGTGCCAGCAGCTTGGTACGGGACAGGACAACAAACACCGGGGAGCTGTTTTTT. Its protein is CASSLVRDRTTNTGELFF.

The chain links TRBV7-9 to TRBJ1-3, with D perhaps matching TRBD1 (5 bases). This CDR3 region has 15 residues. The germline V gene encodes CDR1 SEHNR and CDR2 FQNEAQ (reference sequence). The V and J ends lost 4 bases and 0 bases respectively, with 10 bases between them. The CDR3 DNA sequence: TGTGCCAGCAGCTCGCAGGGCCTCTCTGGAAACACCATATATTTT. Translating gives CASSSQGLSGNTIYF.

This sequence joins TRBV5-1 and TRBJ1-1; 8 nucleotides agree with TRBD1. CDR1 SGHRS and CDR2 YFSETQ come from the germline V gene. The length of the CDR3 is 15 residues. V was clipped by 2 bases and J by 4 bases; unmatched bases: 7. DNA of the CDR3: TGCGCCAGCAGCTTAGGTCAGGGGGCGACCACTGAAGCTTTCTTT. It codes for CASSLGQGATTEAFF.

V and J are TRBV14 and TRBJ2-2; the match to TRBD2 covers 10 bases. In germline, CDR1 is SGHDN, CDR2 FVKESK. The CDR3 sequence is 19 residues long. V shed 1 base, J shed 4 bases, and the junction held 12 bases outside the gene matches. The CDR3 region is CASSQGSRSGGFRTGELFF. The CDR3 DNA is TGTGCCAGCAGCCAAGGGAGCCGTAGCGGGGGGTTCCGCACCGGGGAGCTGTTTTTT.

The chain couples TRBV27 to TRBJ1-5, with D perhaps matching TRBD1 (6 bases). Trimming removed 7 bases from V and 2 bases from J, with 39 bases in between. This CDR3 is 23 amino acids long. The germline V gene encodes CDR1 MNHEY and CDR2 SMNVEV (reference sequence). CDR3 sequence: CASKISVRPYHPSGPGGNQPQHF. For the CDR3, the DNA is TGTGCCAGCAAGATATCCGTGAGACCTTATCACCCAAGTGGCCCAGGGGGCAATCAGCCCCAGCATTTT.

This sequence joins TRBV4-1 and TRBJ2-1; 8 bases are a match to TRBD2. This CDR3 has 19 amino acids. Germline V gene lookup returns CDR1 MGHRA and CDR2 YSYEKL. Losses at the gene ends were 0 bases for V and 7 bases for J; bases not matched to a gene: 17. The CDR3 nucleotides read TGCGCCAGCAGCCAAGACTTCCCGGCTAGCGGGTATGTAAGAAATGAGCAGTTCTTC. Its protein product is CASSQDFPASGYVRNEQFF.

This sequence joins TRBV14 and TRBJ1-1, with a tentative D call TRBD1 (6 bases). Per germline, CDR1 SGHDN and CDR2 FVKESK. The CDR3 runs to 15 residues. The ends were cut back, 5 bases at V and 1 base at J, with 14 bases in the middle. CDR3 nucleotide sequence: TGTGCCAGCAGCGGGGAACAGGGCTGGAACACTGAAGCTTTCTTT. The encoded protein is CASSGEQGWNTEAFF.